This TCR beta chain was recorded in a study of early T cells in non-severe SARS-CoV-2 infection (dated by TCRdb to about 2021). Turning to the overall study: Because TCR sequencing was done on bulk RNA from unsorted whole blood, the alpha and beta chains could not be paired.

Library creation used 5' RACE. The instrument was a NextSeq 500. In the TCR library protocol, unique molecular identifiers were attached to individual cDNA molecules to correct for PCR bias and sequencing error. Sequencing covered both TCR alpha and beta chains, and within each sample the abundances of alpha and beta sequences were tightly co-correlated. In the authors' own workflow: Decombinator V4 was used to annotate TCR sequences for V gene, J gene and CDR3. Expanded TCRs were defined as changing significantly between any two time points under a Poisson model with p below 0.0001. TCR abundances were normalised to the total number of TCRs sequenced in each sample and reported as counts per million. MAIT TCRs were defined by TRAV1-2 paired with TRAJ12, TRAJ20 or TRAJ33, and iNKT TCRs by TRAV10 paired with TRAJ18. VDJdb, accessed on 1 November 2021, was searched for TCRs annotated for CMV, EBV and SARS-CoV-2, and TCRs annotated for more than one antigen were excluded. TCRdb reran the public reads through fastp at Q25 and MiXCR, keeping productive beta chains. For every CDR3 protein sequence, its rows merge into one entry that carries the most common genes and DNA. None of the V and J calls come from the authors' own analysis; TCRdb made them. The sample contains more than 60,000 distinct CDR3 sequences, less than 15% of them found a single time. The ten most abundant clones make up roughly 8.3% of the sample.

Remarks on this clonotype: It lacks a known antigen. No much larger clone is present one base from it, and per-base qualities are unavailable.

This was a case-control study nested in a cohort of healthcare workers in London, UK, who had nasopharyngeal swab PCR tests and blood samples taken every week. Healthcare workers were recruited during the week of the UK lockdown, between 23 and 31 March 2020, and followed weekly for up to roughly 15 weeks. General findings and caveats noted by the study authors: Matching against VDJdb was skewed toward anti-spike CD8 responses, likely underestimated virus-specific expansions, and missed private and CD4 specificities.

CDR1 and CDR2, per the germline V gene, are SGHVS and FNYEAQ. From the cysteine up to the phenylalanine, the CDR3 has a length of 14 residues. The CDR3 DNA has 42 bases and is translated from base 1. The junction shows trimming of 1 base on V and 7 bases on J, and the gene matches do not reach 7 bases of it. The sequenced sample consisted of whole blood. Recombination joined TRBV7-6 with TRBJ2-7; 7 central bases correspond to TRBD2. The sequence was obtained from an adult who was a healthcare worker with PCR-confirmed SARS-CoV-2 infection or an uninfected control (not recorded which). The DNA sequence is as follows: TGTGCCAGCAGCTTAGAAGTCTGGGAGGGAGAGCAGTACTTC. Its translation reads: CASSLEVWEGEQYF.